A single sample gave rise to the 10 T cell receptor beta chains below, sequenced in a study of blood T cell repertoires in COVID-19. The method was immunoSEQ multiplex PCR; TCRdb's version includes in-frame clones alone and lacks a portion of them. Here the sample spans 310,000 or so clones, 90% to 95% being singletons. The sample comprised peripheral blood. The receptor source for this set is a woman in her 30s with COVID-19, enrolled during active disease.

The chain has TRBV27 and TRBJ2-7; tentative D call: TRBD1 (6 bases). The V end lost 6 bases, the J end lost 3 bases, and 15 bases lay between the germline ends. The germline CDR1 and CDR2 sequences are MNHEY and SMNVEV (reference sequence). The CDR3 consists of 14 residues. CDR3 residues: CASRGTNKDYEQYF. DNA for the CDR3: TGTGCCAGCAGAGGGACAAATAAGGACTACGAGCAGTACTTC.

This clone is a singleton in its sample. This chain uses TRBV4-2 with TRBJ2-1, with 8 bases lining up with TRBD2. CDR1 and CDR2 from the germline V gene are LGHNA and YNFKEQ. V was pared by 4 bases and J by 8 bases, with 7 bases of the junction left unmatched. The CDR3 consists of 14 residues. The CDR3 protein is CASSRNLAGDEQFF. CDR3 coding DNA: TGTGCCAGCAGCCGGAACCTAGCGGGTGATGAGCAGTTCTTC.

J is TRBJ2-2 and V is TRBV3-1 (or the pseudogene TRBV3-2), with 13 bases lining up with TRBD2. With 4 bases clipped from V and 6 bases from J, the junction kept 5 bases outside the gene matches. The CDR3 is 16 residues long. Germline lookup yields CDR1 LGHDT and CDR2 YNNKEL (reference sequence). The CDR3 is CASSRTSGSIAGELFF. CDR3 DNA: TGTGCCAGCAGCCGGACTAGCGGGAGTATTGCCGGGGAGCTGTTTTTT.

The gene calls are TRBV2 and TRBJ1-4; TRBD1 matches at 9 bases. J gave up 5 bases and V 3 bases, and 4 bases lay outside the gene matches. Germline assignment: CDR1 SNHLY and CDR2 FYNNEI. The CDR3 is 15 residues long. CDR3 loop: CASSEGQGVNEKLFF. The CDR3 bases are TGTGCCAGCAGTGAGGGACAGGGCGTAAATGAAAAACTGTTTTTT.

CDR3 DNA sequence: TGCGCCAGCAGCCTTGGACAGGGGGCGATGGACACTGAAGCTTTCTTT. Translated, it gives CASSLGQGAMDTEAFF. This chain joins TRBV4-1 and TRBJ1-1; TRBD1 agrees at 11 bases. CDR3 length: 16 residues. CDR1 and CDR2 (germline): MGHRA, YSYEKL. The V segment lost 4 bases and the J segment 3 bases; nucleotides outside the gene matches: 7.

The V call is TRBV19, the J call TRBJ1-2; 10 bases map to TRBD1. Germline lookup yields CDR1 LNHDA and CDR2 SQIVND (reference sequence). V shed 5 bases, J shed 4 bases, and the junction held 4 bases outside the gene matches. CDR3 length: 14 residues. CDR3 DNA sequence: TGTGCCAGTAGTGACAGGGGGCGAGTCTATGGCTACACCTTC. Protein product: CASSDRGRVYGYTF.

The chain carries TRBV9 and TRBJ1-5; no reliable D call. Trimming removed 0 bases from V and 1 base from J, with 8 bases in between. The CDR3 has 15 amino acids. From germline, CDR1 is SGDLS and CDR2 YYNGEE. CDR3 region: CASSVDGRSNQPQHF. The CDR3 DNA reads TGTGCCAGCAGCGTAGATGGGAGGAGCAATCAGCCCCAGCATTTT.

The rearrangement joins TRBV5-1 to TRBJ1-1; 7 positions match TRBD1. The CDR3 sequence is 14 residues long. From germline, CDR1 is SGHRS and CDR2 YFSETQ. V was clipped by 3 bases and J by 4 bases; unmatched bases: 6. This CDR3 reads CASSSRQGTTEAFF. As DNA, the CDR3 is TGCGCCAGCAGCTCCCGACAGGGAACCACTGAAGCTTTCTTT.

The chain couples TRBV12-5 to TRBJ2-2; 7 bases align to TRBD2. V was pared by 4 bases and J by 0 bases, with 8 bases of the junction left unmatched. Germline V gene lookup returns CDR1 LGHNT and CDR2 FRNRAP. This CDR3 is 17 amino acids long. The CDR3 region is CASGSSVAGPNTGELFF. CDR3 DNA: TGTGCTAGTGGTTCGTCGGTAGCGGGTCCGAACACCGGGGAGCTGTTTTTT.

The chain's CDR3 is CSVLTGEPYNEQFF. The CDR3 DNA follows: TGCAGCGTGCTGACAGGGGAACCCTACAATGAGCAGTTCTTC. The chain links TRBV29-1 to TRBJ2-1; the match to TRBD1 covers 8 bases. The germline V gene has CDR1 SQVTM and CDR2 ANQGSEA. V dropped 6 bases and J dropped 2; count of bases not matched to a gene: 6. This CDR3 is built from 14 residues.